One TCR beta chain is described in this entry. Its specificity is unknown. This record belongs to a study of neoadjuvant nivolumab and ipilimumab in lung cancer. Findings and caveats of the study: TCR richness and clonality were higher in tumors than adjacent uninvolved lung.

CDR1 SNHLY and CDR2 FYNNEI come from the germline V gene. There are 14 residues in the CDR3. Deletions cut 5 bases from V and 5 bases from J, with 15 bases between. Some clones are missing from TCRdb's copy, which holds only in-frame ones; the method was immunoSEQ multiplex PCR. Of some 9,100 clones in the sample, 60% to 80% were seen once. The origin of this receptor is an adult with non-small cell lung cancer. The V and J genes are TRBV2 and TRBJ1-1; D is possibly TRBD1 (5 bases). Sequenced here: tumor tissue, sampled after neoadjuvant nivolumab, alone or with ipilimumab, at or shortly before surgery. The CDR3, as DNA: TGTGCCAGCAGTTCCGGGACGCGGCGGACTGAAGCTTTCTTT. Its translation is CASSSGTRRTEAFF.